Reported below is one T cell receptor beta chain. The antigen remains unidentified. The sample is drawn from a study of cytomegalovirus exposure and HLA in healthy donors. Study context: Unique TCRs from HLA-typed donors, 80 million to 100 million of them, were held in an early data release. Of the donors genotyped, several hundred in all, 75% to 85% fell in the Caucasian-associated ancestry cluster. Study conclusions and caveats: Among the sequence variants, a highly shared cluster was likely an artifact of sequencing.

The V gene's germline CDR1 is LNHDA and CDR2 SQIVND (reference sequence). V was clipped by 3 bases and J by 3 bases, with 11 bases between them. The CDR3 runs 15 residues. The PCR made use of 60 Vbeta and 13 Jbeta primers. In the authors' workflow: It was a later analysis that counted about 80 million unique TCR beta chains, of which approximately 11 million were shared. This table comes from immunoSEQ multiplex PCR, and its TCRdb copy is limited to in-frame clones, with some not included. The V and J calls and clone size come from that table; D and trimming were worked out from the DNA. This table lists 150,000 or so clones.

The chain is built from TRBV19 and TRBJ1-4; D unclear. The source of this sequence is a woman aged 60-70 years in good health and CMV-seronegative. Sequencing was done on a sample of PBMCs. This CDR3 reads CASSIFSAANEKLFF. CDR3 in DNA: TGTGCCAGTAGTATTTTCAGCGCGGCTAATGAAAAACTGTTTTTT. Together with reference TRBV19 and TRBJ1-4, the CDR3 gives the full variable domain: DGGITQSPKYLFRKEGQNVTLSCEQNLNHDAMYWYRQDPGQGLRLIYYSQIVNDFQKGDIAEGYSVSREKKESFPLTVTSAQKNPTAFYLCASSIFSAANEKLFFGSGTQLSVL.